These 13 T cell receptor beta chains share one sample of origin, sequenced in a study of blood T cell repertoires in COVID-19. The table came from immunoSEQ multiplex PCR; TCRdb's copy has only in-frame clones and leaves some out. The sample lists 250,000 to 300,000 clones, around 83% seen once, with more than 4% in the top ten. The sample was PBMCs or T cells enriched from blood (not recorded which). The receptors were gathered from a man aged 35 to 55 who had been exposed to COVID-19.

The DNA of the CDR3 is TGTGCCAGCAGTTCTCGCGGGAGTCCGCCAGATACGCAGTATTTT. Translated: CASSSRGSPPDTQYF. The chain couples TRBV6-5 to TRBJ2-3; 7 bases are shared with TRBD2. CDR1 and CDR2 (germline): MNHEY, SVGAGI. V was clipped by 4 bases and J by 4 bases; unmatched bases: 8. This CDR3 contains 15 residues.

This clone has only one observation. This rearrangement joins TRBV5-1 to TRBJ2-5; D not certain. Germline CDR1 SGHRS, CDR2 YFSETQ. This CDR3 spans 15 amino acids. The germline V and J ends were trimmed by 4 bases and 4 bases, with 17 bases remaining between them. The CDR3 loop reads CASSPGLLGRETQYF. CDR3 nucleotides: TGCGCCAGCAGCCCCGGCCTTCTGGGCCGAGAGACCCAGTACTTC.

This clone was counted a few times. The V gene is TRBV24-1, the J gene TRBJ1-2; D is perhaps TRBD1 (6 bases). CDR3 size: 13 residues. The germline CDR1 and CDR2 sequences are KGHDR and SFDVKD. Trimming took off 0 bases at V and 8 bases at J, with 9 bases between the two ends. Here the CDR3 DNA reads TGTGCCACCAGTGATTTGGCAGGGGTCGGCTACACCTTC. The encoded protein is CATSDLAGVGYTF.

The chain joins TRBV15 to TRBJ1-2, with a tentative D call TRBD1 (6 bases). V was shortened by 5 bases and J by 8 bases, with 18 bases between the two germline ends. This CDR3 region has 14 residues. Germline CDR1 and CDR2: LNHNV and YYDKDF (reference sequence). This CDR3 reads CATSRGGGEAGYTF. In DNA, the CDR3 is TGTGCCACCAGCCGCGGGGGGGGCGAGGCCGGCTACACCTTC.

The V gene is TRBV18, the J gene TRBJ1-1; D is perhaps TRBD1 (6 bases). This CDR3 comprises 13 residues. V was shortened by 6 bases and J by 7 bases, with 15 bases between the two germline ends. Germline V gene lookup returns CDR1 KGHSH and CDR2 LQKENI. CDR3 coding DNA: TGTGCCAGCTCCCAAGAACAGGGAAATGAAGCTTTCTTT. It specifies CASSQEQGNEAFF.

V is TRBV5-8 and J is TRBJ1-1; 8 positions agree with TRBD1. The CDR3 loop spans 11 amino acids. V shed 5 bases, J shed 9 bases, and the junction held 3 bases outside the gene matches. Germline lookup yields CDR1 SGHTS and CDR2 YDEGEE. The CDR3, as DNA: TGTGCCAGCAGTTGGACAGGGCAAGCTTTCTTT. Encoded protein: CASSWTGQAFF.

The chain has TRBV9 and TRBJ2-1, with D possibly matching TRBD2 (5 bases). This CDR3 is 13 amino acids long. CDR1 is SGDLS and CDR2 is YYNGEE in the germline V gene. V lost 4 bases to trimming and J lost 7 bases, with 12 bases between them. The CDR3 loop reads CASSLILGNEQFF. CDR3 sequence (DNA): TGTGCCAGCAGCCTCATACTAGGGAATGAGCAGTTCTTC.

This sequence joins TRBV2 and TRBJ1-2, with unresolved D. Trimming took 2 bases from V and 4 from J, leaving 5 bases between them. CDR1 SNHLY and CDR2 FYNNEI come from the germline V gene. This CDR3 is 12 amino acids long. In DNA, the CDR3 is TGTGCCAGCAGTGAACGTAGCTATGGCTACACCTTC. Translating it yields CASSERSYGYTF.

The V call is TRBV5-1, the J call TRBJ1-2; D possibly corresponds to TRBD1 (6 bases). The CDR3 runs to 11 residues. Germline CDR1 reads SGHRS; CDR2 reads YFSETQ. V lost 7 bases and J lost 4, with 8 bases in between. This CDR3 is CASGGAYGYTF. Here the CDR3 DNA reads TGCGCCAGCGGGGGGGCCTATGGCTACACCTTC.

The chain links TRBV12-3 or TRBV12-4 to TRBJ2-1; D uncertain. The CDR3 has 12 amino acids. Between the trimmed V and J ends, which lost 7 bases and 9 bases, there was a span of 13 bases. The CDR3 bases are TGTGCCAGCAAGCAACAGTCGAGTGAGCAGTTCTTC. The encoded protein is CASKQQSSEQFF.

CDR3 sequence reads: CASREQGANGYTF. The CDR3 DNA follows: TGTGCCAGTAGGGAACAGGGGGCGAATGGCTACACCTTC. V is TRBV19 and J is TRBJ1-2; the match to TRBD1 covers 9 bases. The V segment lost 6 bases and the J segment 6 bases; nucleotides outside the gene matches: 5. Per the germline V gene, CDR1 is LNHDA and CDR2 is SQIVND (reference sequence). The CDR3 extends over 13 amino acids.

The chain's CDR3 is CASSHGGTGYEQYF. As DNA, the CDR3 is TGTGCCAGCAGTCACGGAGGTACGGGATACGAGCAGTACTTC. The gene calls are TRBV6-2 or TRBV6-3 and TRBJ2-7; possible D gene TRBD2, 5 bases. CDR3 length equals 14 residues. V was clipped by 5 bases and J by 4 bases, with 15 bases between them. Germline CDR1 and CDR2: MNHEY and SVGEGT.

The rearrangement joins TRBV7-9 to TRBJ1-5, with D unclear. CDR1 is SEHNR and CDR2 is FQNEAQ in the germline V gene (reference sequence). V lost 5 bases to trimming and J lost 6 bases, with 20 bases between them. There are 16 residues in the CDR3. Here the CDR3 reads CASSLYVGTEGQPQHF. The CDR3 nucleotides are TGTGCCAGCAGCCTTTACGTTGGAACGGAGGGTCAGCCCCAGCATTTT.